Following are 2 T cell receptor beta chains from one sample sequenced in a study of blood T cell repertoires in COVID-19. The table came from immunoSEQ multiplex PCR; TCRdb's copy has only in-frame clones and leaves some out. The sample lists 150,000 to 180,000 clones, 80% occurring once. What was sequenced was peripheral blood. These receptors were collected from a man between 60 and 75 years old with acute or convalescent COVID-19.

V usage is TRBV4-2 and J usage is TRBJ1-2; a possible D gene is TRBD1 (6 bases). Trimming removed 0 bases at V and 8 bases at J, with 13 bases between. The CDR3 has 14 amino acids. In germline, CDR1 is LGHNA, CDR2 YNFKEQ. The CDR3 DNA sequence: TGTGCCAGCAGCCAAGAGGGCAGGGGCCGGGGCTACACCTTC. It encodes CASSQEGRGRGYTF.

The rearrangement joins TRBV4-2 to TRBJ2-2; 9 bases match TRBD2. Germline CDR1 and CDR2: LGHNA and YNFKEQ. This CDR3 spans 17 amino acids. After removal of 1 base from V and 3 bases from J, the junction contained 6 bases not matched to a gene. The DNA for the CDR3 is TGTGCCAGCAGCCAAGCGGCGGGAGGGCCCGACACCGGGGAGCTGTTTTTT. As protein: CASSQAAGGPDTGELFF.